This T cell receptor beta chain was profiled in a study of identical twins. Study observations and caveats: Excess low generation probability was seen in twin-shared out-of-frame alpha sequences. Because invariant MAIT and iNKT cells could be present, zero-insertion analyses could be partly confounded. Cord blood beta clonotypes present at high abundance carried fewer insertions; no such pattern appeared in memory repertoires. Cross-sectional statistical analysis was relied on for the conclusions, without the same donors being followed.

The CDR3 length is 15 residues. V was trimmed by 4 bases and J by 2 bases, leaving 13 bases between them. The V gene's germline CDR1 is ENHRY and CDR2 SYGVKD. This clonotype was counted between two and nine times. Its specificity is unknown. TCRdb analysed the 5' RACE reads with MiXCR anew, one entry per CDR3 protein. The sample lists 1.5 million to 2 million distinct CDR3 sequences; about 31% were seen once. The receptor comes from a newborn girl in good health. Sequenced: cord blood. The chain recombines TRBV10-3 with TRBJ2-3; perhaps TRBD2 as D (6 bases). CDR3 sequence reads: CAISAGRGITDTQYF. The CDR3 nucleotides read TGTGCCATCAGTGCGGGACGCGGGATCACAGATACGCAGTATTTT.